This T cell receptor (beta chain) was identified in a study of blood T cell repertoires in COVID-19 (dated by TCRdb to about 2020). Regarding the study in general: Recovered participants in ImmuneRACE Cohort 3 were defined as having two consecutive negative NP/OP PCR tests, clearance from a healthcare professional, or resolution of symptoms. Samples from collaborators originated in the United States, Italy and Spain and spanned both the acute and convalescent phases of COVID-19. The prospective study material was composed of cDNA or gDNA derived from T cells, B-cell-depleted T cells, or PBMCs. The dataset comprised deeply sampled blood TCRbeta repertoires from subjects exposed to, actively infected with, or recovered from COVID-19. The repertoires were released in a freely available public database meant as a resource for research on the immune response to SARS-CoV-2. The samples were drawn from the first 160 participants of the ongoing ImmuneRACE study and from 1,200 or so subjects provided by 6 global collaborators. The sample metadata nearly always contained a de-identified subject ID, COVID-19 status, age in years and sex. Where HLA class I and class II types were available, the types were taken from metadata supplied by the sample provider, not from assay-based typing. Findings and caveats that apply to the study as a whole: Clinical and demographic metadata were provided uncurated, with the amount varying by source and participant.

The germline V gene sets CDR1 to SGHRS and CDR2 to YFSETQ. The cysteine opens and the phenylalanine closes a CDR3 of 21 amino acids. Only the CDR3 region is kept as DNA, spanning 63 bases read in frame from base 1. V is cut by 0 bases and J by 4 bases, and the space between the germline ends is 31 bases. The immunoSEQ Assay, a bias-controlled multiplex PCR, was used to amplify TCRbeta CDR3 regions from genomic DNA. The published analysis was carried out like this. The number of nucleated cells in each sample was estimated by amplification of reference gene primers within the assay. To quantify the absolute abundance of each unique TCRbeta CDR3 rearrangement, sequence reads were collapsed and filtered. For each sample, productive Simpson clonality was calculated as the square root of Simpson's diversity index across productive rearrangements. Not all clones reach the TCRdb copy of this immuneACCESS table, which keeps in-frame sequences only. Checked studies attribute under half of the gap to unresolved V genes and leave the rest unexplained. V, J and clone size were drawn from that table, and D and trimming were deduced from the DNA. The sample includes 200,000 to 250,000 clones, with around 85% observed a single time. 2.5% to 3.5% of the sample comes from the top ten.

Participants in the prospective study were aged 18 to 89 years, lived in about two dozen United States geographic areas, and enrolled through a virtual design. In the prospective study, participants were assigned to cohorts based on the clinical history participants reported in a screening survey and a study questionnaire. In the prospective study, whole blood, serum and a nasopharyngeal or oropharyngeal swab were collected from each participant by mobile phlebotomists. Participants in the prospective study had the option to provide additional blood draws and questionnaires over an approximately two-month period. Prospective study blood samples were shipped either frozen or at room temperature before DNA extraction. On this clone: The antigen this receptor binds is unknown. No much larger clone is present one base from it, and per-base qualities are unavailable.

Material: PBMCs or T cells enriched from blood (not recorded which). The sequence joins TRBV5-1 to TRBJ1-1, with the D gene uncertain. The TCR was taken from a woman aged 50 to 60 in a cohort exposed to, infected with or recovered from COVID-19 (not recorded which). The CDR3 loop reads CASSLGHFPKQVDLPATEAFF. At the DNA level, the sequence is TGCGCCAGCAGCTTGGGCCACTTCCCGAAGCAGGTCGACCTACCAGCCACTGAAGCTTTCTTT.